This T cell receptor beta chain emerged from a study of blood T cell repertoires in COVID-19. For the study at large: PBMCs, B-cell-depleted T cells, or T cells provided the cDNA or gDNA that made up the material.

The table came from immunoSEQ multiplex PCR; TCRdb's copy has only in-frame clones and leaves some out. The table includes a few hundred thousand clones, about nine tenths detected once. Comments on this clone: The identical CDR3 is also encoded by other nucleotide sequences in the sample.

The length of the CDR3 is 14 residues. The junction had 0 bases not matched to a gene; V was cut back by 2 bases and J by 2 bases. CDR1 is MNHNS and CDR2 is SASEGT in the germline V gene. The source of this sequence is a man aged 45-65 years with active or convalescent COVID-19. The rearrangement uses TRBV6-1 and TRBJ1-3; TRBD1 matches at 7 bases. What was sequenced was peripheral blood. CDR3 residues: CASSEQGAGNTIYF. The CDR3 bases are TGTGCCAGCAGTGAACAGGGGGCTGGAAACACCATATATTTT.